The clone carrying this TCR beta chain was picked up a small number of times. What it binds is not known. Individually, cDNA molecules had unique molecular identifiers attached to them. MiXCR, run by TCRdb on the 5' RACE reads, gives a single entry per CDR3 protein. The sample includes over 60,000 distinct CDR3 sequences, 10% of them seen just once. The data derive from a study of early T cells in non-severe SARS-CoV-2 infection. Background on the study: With bulk RNA from unsorted whole blood as input, sequencing yielded unpaired chains.

This CDR3 is built from 14 residues. Germline V gene lookup returns CDR1 KGHSH and CDR2 LQKENI. V was pared by 6 bases and J by 0 bases, with 10 bases between. Overall study findings and caveats: VDJdb matches were skewed toward anti-spike CD8 T cell responses.

The source of this sequence is an adult who was a healthcare worker with PCR-confirmed SARS-CoV-2 infection or an uninfected control (not recorded which). The J gene is TRBJ2-3, the V gene TRBV18; D is uncertain. Specimen: whole blood, collected at baseline. This CDR3 is CASSPDTSTDTQYF. The CDR3, as DNA: TGTGCCAGCTCGCCCGACACCAGCACAGATACGCAGTATTTT.